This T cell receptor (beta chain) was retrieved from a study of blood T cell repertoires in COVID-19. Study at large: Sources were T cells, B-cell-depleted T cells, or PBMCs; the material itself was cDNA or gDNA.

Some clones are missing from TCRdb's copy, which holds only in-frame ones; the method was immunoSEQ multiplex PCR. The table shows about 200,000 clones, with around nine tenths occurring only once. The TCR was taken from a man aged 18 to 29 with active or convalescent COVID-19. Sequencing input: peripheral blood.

The chain's CDR3 is CASSLNSFNEQFF. The CDR3 DNA is TGTGCCAGCAGCTTAAACTCCTTTAATGAGCAGTTCTTC. The chain employs TRBV7-3 and TRBJ2-1; D gene ambiguous. V lost 1 base to trimming and J lost 7 bases, with 8 bases between them. The CDR3 is 13 amino acids. Germline CDR1 reads SGHTA; CDR2 reads FQGTGA.